The T cell receptor beta chain described here comes from a study of cytomegalovirus exposure and HLA in healthy donors. Study observations and caveats: Reportedly, a later analysis found an Asian-associated ancestry cluster had fewer N-insertions than the approximately 640-donor mean. Likely technical artifact: a cluster of highly shared sequence variants.

Points on this clone: Its cognate antigen is unknown.

Each donor was healthy, and each was a bone marrow donor. The PCR had 60 Vbeta and 13 Jbeta primers. Profiled with immunoSEQ multiplex PCR; TCRdb holds only in-frame clones, not every one. The table shows about 59,000 clones, with 65% to 90% occurring only once. V gave up 1 base and J gave up 5 bases, with 14 bases separating them. The CDR3 is 15 amino acids. CDR1 and CDR2 from the germline V gene are KGHSH and LQKENI. V usage is TRBV18 and J usage is TRBJ2-5, with a tentative D call TRBD1 (6 bases). The TCR was taken from a human donor in good health. The sequenced sample was PBMCs. This chain's CDR3 is CASSPRIGQGETQYF. CDR3 coding DNA: TGTGCCAGCTCACCACGTATTGGCCAGGGGGAGACCCAGTACTTC.